This entry lists 32 T cell receptor beta chains sequenced from one sample in a study of long-term antiretroviral therapy in people with HIV. A v3.0 immunoSEQ assay was performed at survey level. The assay was immunoSEQ multiplex PCR, and TCRdb's table has in-frame clones only and misses some. The repertoire holds over 25,000 clones, with 85% to 95% as singletons. The sample here was unsorted PBMCs, taken 6.2 years after starting antiretroviral therapy. All receptors derive from a man aged 35-49 years with HIV.

This chain's CDR3 is CASSPPGGPGTQYF. In nucleotides, the CDR3 is TGTGCCAGCAGCCCTCCCGGGGGGCCGGGGACCCAGTACTTC. The V call is TRBV7-9, the J call TRBJ2-5; possibly TRBD2 for D (7 bases). CDR1 is SEHNR and CDR2 is FQNEAQ in the germline V gene (reference sequence). The CDR3 has 14 residues. Trimming removed 5 bases at V and 7 bases at J, with 17 bases between.

This clone was detected only once. The rearrangement uses TRBV19 and TRBJ2-2, with TRBD2 matching over 10 bases. The trim removed 3 bases at V and 0 bases at J, leaving 10 bases unmatched. Germline assignment: CDR1 LNHDA and CDR2 SQIVND (reference sequence). CDR3 length: 19 amino acids. CDR3 sequence (DNA): TGTGCCAGTAGTATCGAAGAACTAGCGGGGAGACCGAACACCGGGGAGCTGTTTTTT. Its protein is CASSIEELAGRPNTGELFF.

The chain employs TRBV7-6 and TRBJ1-5; no clear D. CDR3 length: 13 residues. Per germline, CDR1 SGHVS and CDR2 FNYEAQ. Trimming removed 1 base at V and 7 bases at J, with 8 bases between. The DNA of the CDR3 is TGTGCCAGCAGCTTAGGGGAGGGACAGCCCCAGCATTTT. Its translation: CASSLGEGQPQHF.

The chain combines TRBV29-1 with TRBJ1-4; no clear D. This CDR3 is 12 amino acids long. Trimming stripped 6 bases from V and 8 bases from J, with 13 bases between. CDR1 SQVTM and CDR2 ANQGSEA come from the germline V gene. The DNA for the CDR3 is TGCAGCGTCAGAATTTTAGGGGAAAAACTGTTTTTT. Translation gives CSVRILGEKLFF.

V and J are TRBV4-2 and TRBJ1-2; D is ambiguous. CDR1 is LGHNA, CDR2 YNFKEQ, per germline. Trimming left V 4 bases short and J 5 bases short, with 8 bases between. The CDR3 spans 12 residues. CDR3 region: CASSRTDYGYTF. For the CDR3, the DNA is TGTGCCAGCAGCCGGACGGATTATGGCTACACCTTC.

V usage is TRBV27 and J usage is TRBJ2-3, with D perhaps TRBD2 (5 bases). Germline assignment: CDR1 MNHEY and CDR2 SMNVEV (reference sequence). V was cut by 6 bases and J by 1 base, with 8 bases left in between. The CDR3 sequence is 13 residues long. The CDR3 coding sequence is TGTGCCAGCAGCGGAGGAGGCACAGATACGCAGTATTTT. Its translation is CASSGGGTDTQYF.

The count of this clone is one. The chain links TRBV27 to TRBJ2-7, with TRBD1 matching over 7 bases. The CDR3 consists of 15 residues. V trimming: 3 bases; J trimming: 2 bases; junction bases outside the gene matches: 7. Germline V CDR1 and CDR2: MNHEY, SMNVEV (reference sequence). This chain's CDR3 is CASSFEGAPPYEQYF. In nucleotides, the CDR3 is TGTGCCAGCAGTTTCGAGGGGGCGCCCCCCTACGAGCAGTACTTC.

The chain employs TRBV19 and TRBJ2-5; D assignment may be TRBD1 or TRBD2 (5 bases each). CDR3 length: 12 amino acids. Trimming took 8 bases from V and 5 from J, leaving 12 bases between them. The V gene's germline CDR1 is LNHDA and CDR2 SQIVND (reference sequence). As DNA, the CDR3 is TGTGCCAGTGGACCGTGGGGGGAGACCCAGTACTTC. Translating it yields CASGPWGETQYF.

This clone appeared once. V and J are TRBV19 and TRBJ2-7; 9 bases match TRBD2. Germline V gene data show CDR1 as LNHDA and CDR2 as SQIVND (reference sequence). CDR3 length equals 16 residues. V dropped 3 bases and J dropped 2; count of bases not matched to a gene: 8. The DNA for the CDR3 is TGTGCCAGTAGTATCCGGGCTAGCGGGGTTGCCTACGAGCAGTACTTC. Residues: CASSIRASGVAYEQYF.

The chain recombines TRBV4-1 with TRBJ2-7; tentative D call: TRBD1 (6 bases). The V gene's germline CDR1 is MGHRA and CDR2 YSYEKL. Trimming pared 4 bases from V and 3 bases from J, leaving 19 bases between. The CDR3 runs 16 residues. Written as DNA, the CDR3 is TGCGCCAGCAGCCCCCAGGGGCAAGGGGCGTACTACGAGCAGTACTTC. This gives the protein CASSPQGQGAYYEQYF.

This clone appeared once. This likely comes from a read error, as the CDR3 has no conserved phenylalanine or tryptophan at its end. V is TRBV19 and J is TRBJ1-1; D gene ambiguous. The germline V gene encodes CDR1 LNHDA and CDR2 SQIVND (reference sequence). V lost 3 bases and J 0 bases, leaving 17 bases between the germline ends. The CDR3 runs 17 residues. This CDR3 is CASSILIQSGMNTEAFL. CDR3 sequence (DNA): TGTGCCAGTAGTATCTTAATACAGTCAGGAATGAACACTGAAGCTTTCCTT.

The J gene is TRBJ2-3, the V gene TRBV6-5, with TRBD2 matching 9 bases. The CDR3 is 15 residues long. Germline V lookup: CDR1 MNHEY, CDR2 SVGAGI. J was trimmed by 4 bases and V by 7 bases; bases with no gene match: 9. The CDR3: CASMIAGGGPDTQYF. For the CDR3, the DNA is TGTGCCAGCATGATCGCGGGAGGGGGGCCAGATACGCAGTATTTT.

The chain joins TRBV7-8 to TRBJ2-1; maybe TRBD1 (5 bases). V lost 4 bases, J lost 6 bases, and 10 bases lay in between. From germline, CDR1 is SGHVS and CDR2 FQNEAQ. The CDR3 covers 13 residues. CDR3 coding DNA: TGTGCCAGCAGCTCGACAGCCTTCAATGAGCAGTTCTTC. Protein product: CASSSTAFNEQFF.

The chain combines TRBV7-9 with TRBJ1-5; no reliable D call. Germline V CDR1 and CDR2: SEHNR, FQNEAQ (reference sequence). The length of the CDR3 is 15 residues. Trimming cost V 6 bases and J 3 bases, with 15 bases left between them. CDR3 DNA sequence: TGTGCCAGCAGTTCTCGTGCAGGCGACAATCAGCCCCAGCATTTT. Amino acid sequence: CASSSRAGDNQPQHF.

By share of the sample, this clone is medium-sized. The V call is TRBV7-2, the J call TRBJ1-1; D remains ambiguous. This CDR3 contains 11 residues. Germline V gene sequence: CDR1 SGHTA, CDR2 FQGNSA. V was pared by 3 bases and J by 8 bases, with 7 bases between. The CDR3, as DNA: TGTGCCAGCAGCTTCGGCAGGGAAGCTTTCTTT. It is translated as CASSFGREAFF.

The chain is built from TRBV5-4 and TRBJ1-1; 8 bases line up with TRBD1. CDR1 SGHNT and CDR2 YYREEE come from the germline V gene (reference sequence). CDR3 length: 14 residues. J lost 5 bases, V lost 3 bases, and 6 bases had no gene match. For the CDR3, the DNA is TGTGCCAGCAGCTACAGGGGGGGTAGTACTGAAGCTTTCTTT. This gives the protein CASSYRGGSTEAFF.

The chain employs TRBV6-5 and TRBJ1-1; TRBD1 agrees at 7 bases. V lost 5 bases to trimming and J lost 5 bases; unmatched junction nucleotides: 8. The germline CDR1 and CDR2 sequences are MNHEY and SVGAGI. This CDR3 is built from 14 residues. The CDR3 reads CASSHHDRETEAFF. In nucleotides, the CDR3 is TGTGCCAGCAGTCACCATGACAGGGAGACTGAAGCTTTCTTT.

The chain recombines TRBV5-6 with TRBJ2-5; perhaps D is TRBD1 or TRBD2 (5 bases each). Germline lookup yields CDR1 SGHDT and CDR2 YYEEEE. V lost 2 bases and J lost 5, with 13 bases in between. CDR3 size: 14 residues. The CDR3 reads CASSFRDEDETQYF. The CDR3 nucleotides read TGTGCCAGCAGCTTCCGGGACGAGGATGAGACCCAGTACTTC.

V usage is TRBV7-8 and J usage is TRBJ2-7; TRBD2 aligns across 10 bases. Trimming took 2 bases from V and 5 from J; bases not matched to a gene: 12. Germline assignment: CDR1 SGHVS and CDR2 FQNEAQ. The CDR3 consists of 17 residues. The CDR3 sequence: CASSLTVASGSFDEQYF. In nucleotides, the CDR3 is TGTGCCAGCAGCTTAACGGTCGCTAGCGGGAGCTTTGACGAGCAGTACTTC.

The rearrangement links TRBV5-1 to TRBJ2-5; 8 nucleotides agree with TRBD1. Germline values: CDR1 SGHRS, CDR2 YFSETQ. The length of the CDR3 is 14 residues. V was pared by 0 bases and J by 5 bases, with 3 bases of the junction left unmatched. The CDR3 is CASSLDRGFETQYF. The DNA for the CDR3 is TGCGCCAGCAGCTTGGACAGGGGGTTCGAGACCCAGTACTTC.

The V call is TRBV30, the J call TRBJ1-1; D is undetermined. Trimming stripped 0 bases from V and 0 bases from J, with 11 bases between. Germline CDR1 GTSNPN, CDR2 SVGIG (reference sequence). CDR3 size: 15 residues. CDR3 region: CAWSVQVLMNTEAFF. The CDR3 DNA is TGTGCCTGGAGTGTCCAGGTCCTCATGAACACTGAAGCTTTCTTT.

V usage is TRBV7-2 and J usage is TRBJ2-2; D possibly corresponds to TRBD2 (5 bases). Germline V gives CDR1 SGHTA, CDR2 FQGNSA. This CDR3 comprises 15 residues. Trimming removed 0 bases from V and 8 bases from J, with 13 bases in between. The CDR3 spells CASSLAPGLGGELFF. The CDR3 DNA reads as TGTGCCAGCAGCTTAGCTCCCGGACTCGGGGGGGAGCTGTTTTTT.

The gene calls are TRBV5-4 and TRBJ2-1, with TRBD2 matching over 14 bases. CDR1 is SGHNT and CDR2 is YYREEE in the germline V gene (reference sequence). The length of the CDR3 is 16 residues. The trim removed 4 bases at V and 9 bases at J, leaving 9 bases unmatched. The CDR3 region is CASSRTSGRLDSEQFF. The CDR3 DNA sequence: TGTGCCAGCAGCAGGACTAGCGGGAGGCTTGATAGTGAGCAGTTCTTC.

This clone occurred once. This chain links TRBV7-8 with TRBJ2-1; D uncertain. Germline CDR1 and CDR2: SGHVS and FQNEAQ. This CDR3 has 13 amino acids. The V end lost 1 base, the J end lost 7 bases, and 8 bases lay between the germline ends. CDR3 in amino acids: CASSLEGLNEQFF. The CDR3, as DNA: TGTGCCAGCAGCTTAGAAGGGTTGAATGAGCAGTTCTTC.

V and J are TRBV7-2 and TRBJ2-3, with a weak D call TRBD2 (6 bases). V was clipped by 1 base and J by 11 bases, with 13 bases between them. This CDR3 has 13 residues. Germline V lookup: CDR1 SGHTA, CDR2 FQGNSA. The CDR3 nucleotides are TGTGCCAGCAGCTTAGAGGGGACTGGTATGCAGTATTTT. It specifies CASSLEGTGMQYF.

CDR3 coding DNA: TGTGCCAGCAGTTCCGGGGGGGCCCTCTATGGCTACACCTTC. Its protein is CASSSGGALYGYTF. The rearrangement joins TRBV28 to TRBJ1-2, with D possibly TRBD1 on 6 matching bases. This CDR3 contains 14 residues. In germline, CDR1 is MDHEN, CDR2 SYDVKM. V lost 4 bases and J lost 4, with 13 bases in between.

This clone was detected only a few times. This chain links TRBV6-1 with TRBJ2-4; D possibly matches TRBD1 or TRBD2 (5 bases each). Germline V gene lookup returns CDR1 MNHNS and CDR2 SASEGT. V was trimmed by 6 bases and J by 0 bases, leaving 9 bases between them. The CDR3 length is 14 residues. The CDR3 sequence is CASRSGTAKNIQYF. The CDR3 DNA reads as TGTGCCAGCAGGTCGGGGACAGCCAAAAACATTCAGTACTTC.

J is TRBJ2-1 and V is TRBV30; a possible D gene is TRBD2 (7 bases). The V gene lost 2 bases and the J gene lost 8 bases, with 34 bases spanning the gap. Germline loops: CDR1 GTSNPN, CDR2 SVGIG (reference sequence). The CDR3 is 20 residues long. CDR3 protein: CAWSQNWRGRAGDRPDEQFF. The CDR3 DNA follows: TGTGCCTGGAGTCAAAACTGGCGGGGGCGGGCCGGAGATCGCCCGGATGAGCAGTTCTTC. The full variable domain, in which reference TRBV30 and TRBJ2-1 provide the parts outside the CDR3, is SQTIHQWPATLVQPVGSPLSLECTVEGTSNPNLYWYRQAAGRGLQLLFYSVGIGQISSEVPQNLSASRPQDRQFILSSKKLLLSDSGFYLCAWSQNWRGRAGDRPDEQFFGPGTRLTVL.

The genes are TRBV29-1 and TRBJ2-1; 9 bases align to TRBD1. Germline CDR1 reads SQVTM; CDR2 reads ANQGSEA. This CDR3 has 15 residues. J gave up 9 bases and V 6 bases, and 15 bases lay outside the gene matches. The CDR3 spells CSVRKTGTGSVEQFF. The CDR3 coding sequence is TGCAGCGTGAGGAAGACCGGGACAGGGTCTGTTGAGCAGTTCTTC.

V gene TRBV10-3 combines with J gene TRBJ1-3, with a possible D match to TRBD1 (5 bases). The CDR3 spans 16 residues. Per germline, CDR1 ENHRY and CDR2 SYGVKD. Trimming left V 10 bases short and J 0 bases short, with 19 bases between. The CDR3 reads CASSLRGTDSGNTIYF. CDR3 sequence (DNA): TGTGCCAGCAGCTTGCGGGGGACCGACTCTGGAAACACCATATATTTT.

V is TRBV7-2 and J is TRBJ2-1; either TRBD1 or TRBD2 may fit D (5 bases each). Germline V gene data show CDR1 as SGHTA and CDR2 as FQGNSA. V gave up 2 bases and J gave up 3 bases, with 8 bases separating them. The CDR3 spans 14 residues. The CDR3 DNA is TGTGCCAGCAGCTTATCTGGGGGCTACAATGAGCAGTTCTTC. Its protein is CASSLSGGYNEQFF.

This clone was seen a single time. The chain links TRBV5-1 to TRBJ1-4; D is possibly TRBD1 (6 bases). Germline values: CDR1 SGHRS, CDR2 YFSETQ. V lost 0 bases to trimming and J lost 5 bases, with 14 bases between them. This CDR3 region has 16 residues. The CDR3 coding sequence is TGCGCCAGCAGCTTGGAGGGAGGTCAGGGGAATGAAAAACTGTTTTTT. It translates to CASSLEGGQGNEKLFF.